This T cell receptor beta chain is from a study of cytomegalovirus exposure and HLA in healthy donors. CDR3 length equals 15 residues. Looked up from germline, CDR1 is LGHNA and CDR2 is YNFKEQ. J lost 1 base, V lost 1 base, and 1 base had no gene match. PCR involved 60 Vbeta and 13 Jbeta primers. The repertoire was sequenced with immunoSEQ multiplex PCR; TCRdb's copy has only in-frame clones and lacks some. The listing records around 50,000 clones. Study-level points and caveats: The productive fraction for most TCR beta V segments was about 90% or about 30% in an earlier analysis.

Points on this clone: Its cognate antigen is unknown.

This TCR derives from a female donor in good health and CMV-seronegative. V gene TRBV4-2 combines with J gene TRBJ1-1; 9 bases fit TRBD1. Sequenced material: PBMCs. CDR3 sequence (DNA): TGTGCCAGCAGCCAAGTGACAGGGGGGAACACTGAAGCTTTCTTT. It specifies CASSQVTGGNTEAFF.